Presented here are 2 T cell receptor beta chains from one specimen sequenced in a study of T cell repertoires in cytomegalovirus infection. TCRdb analysed the reads with MiXCR anew, one entry per CDR3 protein. The sample lists roughly 570,000 distinct CDR3 sequences, roughly 42% occurring once. No antigen has been assigned to these receptors. This material consisted of cultured PBMCs, taken from culture after CMV antigen stimulation. The source of these receptors is a human donor in good health (CMV status not recorded). Some clones in this sample may be carry-over from other donors' samples.

This CDR3 is CASSLPPGSSYNEQFF. The CDR3 DNA sequence: TGTGCCAGCAGCCTCCCCCCGGGGAGCTCCTACAATGAGCAGTTCTTC. V is TRBV7-9 and J is TRBJ2-1, with D possibly TRBD2 on 5 matching bases. Looked up from germline, CDR1 is SEHNR and CDR2 is FQNEAQ (reference sequence). The CDR3 contains 16 residues. V lost 5 bases to trimming and J lost 0 bases, with 14 bases between them.

This rearrangement joins TRBV5-4 to TRBJ2-2; D is undetermined. CDR1 and CDR2 (germline): SGHNT, YYREEE (reference sequence). This CDR3 is 14 amino acids long. V was cut by 3 bases and J by 1 base, with 7 bases left in between. CDR3 region: CASSSPGNTGELFF. The CDR3 nucleotides are TGTGCCAGCAGCTCCCCGGGGAACACCGGGGAGCTGTTTTTT.